These T cell receptor beta chains were read from a single sample in a study of T cell responses to AZD1222 COVID-19 vaccine. Clones were read by immunoSEQ multiplex PCR, and TCRdb kept only the in-frame ones, dropping some. The table has more than 90,000 clones, 86% seen once. The material was peripheral blood, obtained on day 0 of AZD1222 vaccination. The receptors shown here come from an adult in good health. Each CDR3 is given with its conserved first and last residue. A D gene is named only where the DNA matches it firmly. Some rows mark clone size as missing; the rest say once, few, many or name a class of expanded clone.

size	V	D	J	CDR3	DNA
.	TRBV7-2	.	TRBJ2-7	CASSLYWTGDYEQYF	TGTGCCAGCAGCTTATACTGGACTGGCGACTACGAGCAGTACTTC
once	TRBV6-5	TRBD1	TRBJ1-2	CASSSPDRLNGYTF	TGTGCCAGCAGTAGTCCGGACAGGTTGAATGGCTACACCTTC
.	TRBV6-4	.	TRBJ2-7	CASSEQGGNYEQYF	TGTGCCAGCAGTGAACAGGGGGGGAACTACGAGCAGTACTTC
.	TRBV7-8	.	TRBJ1-1	CASSPGGGAFF	TGTGCCAGCAGCCCCGGTGGAGGAGCTTTCTTT
few	TRBV14	.	TRBJ1-1	CASSPFESTEAFF	TGTGCCAGCAGCCCCTTCGAAAGCACTGAAGCTTTCTTT
.	TRBV28	TRBD1	TRBJ2-2	CASTPGQGRTGELFF	TGTGCCAGCACCCCGGGACAGGGGAGGACCGGGGAGCTGTTTTTT
.	TRBV5-1	.	TRBJ1-2	CASSLDGVNNYGYTF	TGCGCCAGCAGCTTGGATGGGGTAAACAACTATGGCTACACCTTC
.	TRBV20-1	.	TRBJ2-7	CSALQGNGQYF	TGCAGTGCACTACAGGGAAACGGGCAGTACTTC
.	TRBV19	.	TRBJ2-7	CASSNRVGEDGSYEQYF	TGTGCCAGTAGTAATAGGGTAGGGGAAGATGGCTCCTACGAGCAGTACTTC
once	TRBV11-1	.	TRBJ2-7	CASSSQSEQYF	TGTGCCAGCAGCTCCCAGAGCGAGCAGTACTTC
few	TRBV5-1	TRBD1	TRBJ2-1	CASSSGQGANYNEQFF	TGCGCCAGCAGCTCGGGACAGGGGGCGAATTACAATGAGCAGTTCTTC
once	TRBV7-2	TRBD1	TRBJ1-5	CASSQDRGRMQPQHF	TGTGCCAGCAGCCAGGACAGGGGAAGGATGCAGCCCCAGCATTTT
.	TRBV5-1	TRBD1	TRBJ1-5	CASSKGTGGEQPQHF	TGCGCCAGCAGCAAAGGGACAGGGGGCGAGCAGCCCCAGCATTTT
.	TRBV7-3	.	TRBJ1-1	CASSLTAGTPEAFF	TGTGCCAGCAGCTTAACTGCGGGGACCCCTGAAGCTTTCTTT
.	TRBV19	TRBD1	TRBJ2-6	CASSSEPQGSSSGANVLTF	TGTGCCAGTAGTTCGGAGCCACAGGGGAGCTCCTCTGGGGCCAACGTCCTGACTTTC
.	TRBV15	.	TRBJ1-2	CATFGALPRNYGYTF	TGTGCCACCTTCGGGGCCCTACCCCGGAACTATGGCTACACCTTC
.	TRBV28	.	TRBJ1-1	CASSRFREDTEAFF	TGTGCCAGCAGTAGATTCAGGGAGGACACTGAAGCTTTCTTT
.	TRBV27	TRBD2	TRBJ2-3	CASSSQRGSTDTQYF	TGTGCCAGCAGTTCGCAGCGGGGAAGCACAGATACGCAGTATTTT
.	TRBV28	.	TRBJ2-1	CASSLAPSSAGSYNEQFF	TGTGCCAGCAGTTTAGCCCCTTCCTCGGCAGGGTCCTACAATGAGCAGTTCTTC
once	TRBV28	.	TRBJ1-5	CASSLDAARHQPQHF	TGTGCCAGCAGTTTAGACGCAGCAAGGCATCAGCCCCAGCATTTT
.	TRBV5-6	TRBD1	TRBJ1-2	CASSLIWDREGYTF	TGTGCCAGCAGCTTAATTTGGGACAGGGAGGGCTACACCTTC
.	TRBV24-1	TRBD1	TRBJ2-3	CATSIAGTVNTDTQYF	TGTGCCACCAGTATTGCAGGGACAGTTAACACAGATACGCAGTATTTT
.	TRBV28	TRBD1	TRBJ2-1	CASSRYGTGIYNEQFF	TGTGCCAGCAGTAGATACGGGACAGGGATCTACAATGAGCAGTTCTTC
.	TRBV5-4	.	TRBJ1-2	CASSPERVNYGYTF	TGTGCCAGCAGCCCGGAACGCGTGAACTATGGCTACACCTTC
.	TRBV5-6	.	TRBJ1-4	CASSFLGEGEKLFF	TGTGCCAGCAGCTTTTTGGGGGAAGGGGAAAAACTGTTTTTT
.	TRBV5-6	.	TRBJ1-1	CASSSDTGNTEAFF	TGTGCCAGCAGTTCCGACACAGGCAACACTGAAGCTTTCTTT
.	TRBV10-3	.	TRBJ1-6	CAISEGGFDSPLHF	TGTGCCATCAGTGAAGGGGGGTTCGATTCGCCCCTCCACTTT
.	TRBV12-3/TRBV12-4	TRBD1	TRBJ1-1	CASSRGDRAAFF	TGTGCCAGCAGCCGGGGCGACAGGGCAGCTTTCTTT
.	TRBV2	.	TRBJ1-5	CASSERGRGRQPQHF	TGTGCCAGCAGTGAACGTGGCAGGGGTAGGCAGCCCCAGCATTTT
few	TRBV5-1	.	TRBJ1-4	CASSLSLNREKLFF	TGCGCCAGCAGTTTAAGCCTTAACCGGGAAAAACTGTTTTTT
many	TRBV7-9	.	TRBJ2-7	CASSPREVEQYF	TGTGCCAGCAGCCCAAGGGAAGTCGAGCAGTACTTC
once	TRBV7-2	.	TRBJ1-2	CASSLRAGARYGYTF	TGTGCCAGCAGCTTACGTGCAGGGGCCCGCTATGGCTACACCTTC
.	TRBV18	.	TRBJ2-3	CASSDTDTQYF	TGTGCCAGCTCAGACACAGATACGCAGTATTTT
.	TRBV7-9	.	TRBJ2-3	CASSLANGGAGTDTQYF	TGTGCCAGCAGCTTAGCTAACGGGGGCGCCGGCACAGATACGCAGTATTTT
.	TRBV6-5	TRBD1	TRBJ2-7	CASSYSTGGEQYF	TGTGCCAGCAGTTACTCGACAGGGGGCGAGCAGTACTTC
.	TRBV29-1	.	TRBJ1-1	CSVVGQIEAFF	TGCAGCGTGGTTGGACAGATTGAAGCTTTCTTT
once	TRBV7-2	.	TRBJ2-7	CASSLSGSYEQYF	TGTGCCAGCAGCCTGAGCGGGTCCTACGAGCAGTACTTC
.	TRBV7-9	TRBD1	TRBJ2-7	CASSSGTGDDSLSYEQYF	TGTGCCAGCAGCTCCGGGACAGGGGACGATTCCCTCTCCTACGAGCAGTACTTC
few	TRBV29-1	.	TRBJ2-2	CGSTTTGTGELFF	TGCGGGTCTACGACTACAGGGACCGGGGAGCTGTTTTTT
.	TRBV5-6	.	TRBJ1-5	CASSSATGDSNQPQHF	TGTGCCAGCAGCTCAGCGACAGGAGATAGCAATCAGCCCCAGCATTTT
.	TRBV5-1	TRBD2	TRBJ2-1	CASSLDGTSGTNEQFF	TGCGCCAGCAGCTTGGACGGGACTAGCGGGACCAATGAGCAGTTCTTC
.	TRBV29-1	.	TRBJ2-1	CSVRRPYNEQFF	TGCAGCGTTAGAAGGCCCTACAATGAGCAGTTCTTC
once	TRBV28	.	TRBJ1-1	CASSWAAVGAFF	TGTGCCAGCAGTTGGGCGGCTGTGGGGGCTTTCTTT
.	TRBV4-3	.	TRBJ1-4	CASSQDLVNEKLFF	TGCGCCAGCAGCCAAGACCTCGTTAATGAAAAACTGTTTTTT
.	TRBV28	TRBD1	TRBJ1-1	CASRADRVEGEAFF	TGTGCCAGCAGGGCGGACAGGGTAGAGGGTGAAGCTTTCTTT